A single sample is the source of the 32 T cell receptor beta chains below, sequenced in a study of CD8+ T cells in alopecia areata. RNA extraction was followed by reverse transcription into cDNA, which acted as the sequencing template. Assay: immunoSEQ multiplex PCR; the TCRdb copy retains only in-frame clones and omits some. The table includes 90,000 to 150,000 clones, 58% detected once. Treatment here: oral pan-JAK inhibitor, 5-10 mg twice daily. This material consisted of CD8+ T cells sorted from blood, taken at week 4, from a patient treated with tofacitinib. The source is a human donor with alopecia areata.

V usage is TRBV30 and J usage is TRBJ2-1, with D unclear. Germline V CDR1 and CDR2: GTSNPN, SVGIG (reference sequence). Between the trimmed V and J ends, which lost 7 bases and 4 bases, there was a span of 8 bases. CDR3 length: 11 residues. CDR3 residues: CALSEYNEQFF. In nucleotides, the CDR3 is TGTGCCTTATCCGAGTACAATGAGCAGTTCTTC.

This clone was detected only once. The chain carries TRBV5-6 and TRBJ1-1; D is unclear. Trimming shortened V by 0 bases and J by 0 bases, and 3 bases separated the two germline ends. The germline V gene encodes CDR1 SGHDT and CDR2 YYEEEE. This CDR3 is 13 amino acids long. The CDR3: CASSLVVNTEAFF. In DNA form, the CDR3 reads TGTGCCAGCAGCTTGGTAGTGAACACTGAAGCTTTCTTT.

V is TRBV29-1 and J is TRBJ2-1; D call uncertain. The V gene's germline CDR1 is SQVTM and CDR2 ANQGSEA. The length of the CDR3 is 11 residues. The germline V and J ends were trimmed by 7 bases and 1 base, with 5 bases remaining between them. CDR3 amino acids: CSAMSYNEQFF. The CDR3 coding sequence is TGCAGCGCTATGTCCTACAATGAGCAGTTCTTC.

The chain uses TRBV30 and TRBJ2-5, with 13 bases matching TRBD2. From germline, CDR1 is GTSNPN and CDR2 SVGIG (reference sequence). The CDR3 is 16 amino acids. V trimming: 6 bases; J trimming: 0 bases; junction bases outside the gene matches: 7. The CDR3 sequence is CACRPGLAGYQETQYF. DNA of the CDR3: TGTGCCTGTCGACCGGGACTAGCGGGGTACCAAGAGACCCAGTACTTC.

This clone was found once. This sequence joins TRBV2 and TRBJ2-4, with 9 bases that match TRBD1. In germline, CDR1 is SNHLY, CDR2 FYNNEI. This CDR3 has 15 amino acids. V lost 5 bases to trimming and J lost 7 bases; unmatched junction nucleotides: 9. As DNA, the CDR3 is TGTGCCAGCAGTCCGGGACAGGGTATGCTCAACATTCAGTACTTC. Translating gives CASSPGQGMLNIQYF.

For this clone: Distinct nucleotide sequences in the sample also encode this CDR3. CDR3 in DNA: TGTGCCTGGAGAGGGGATAGCTACGAGCAGTACTTC. Translated, it gives CAWRGDSYEQYF. V is TRBV30 and J is TRBJ2-7; a weak D match, TRBD1 (5 bases). In germline, CDR1 is GTSNPN, CDR2 SVGIG (reference sequence). CDR3 size: 12 residues. The V gene lost 3 bases and the J gene lost 3 bases, with 9 bases spanning the gap.

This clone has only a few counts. The CDR3 nucleotides read TGTGCCAGCAGCTTTGACCAAGAGACCCAGTACTTC. Its translation: CASSFDQETQYF. The genes are TRBV11-2 and TRBJ2-5; D not resolved. Germline loops: CDR1 SGHAT, CDR2 FQNNGV. The V and J ends lost 3 bases and 0 bases respectively, with 2 bases between them. The CDR3 is made up of 12 amino acids. Full variable domain (remainder filled in from reference TRBV11-2 and TRBJ2-5): EAGVAQSPRYKIIEKRQSVAFWCNPISGHATLYWYQQILGQGPKLLIQFQNNGVVDDSQLPKDRFSAERLKGVDSTLKIQPAKLEDSAVYLCASSFDQETQYFGPGTRLLVL.

In DNA, the CDR3 is TGTGCCAGCAGTTTGGGGACAGATAATGAAAAACTGTTTTTT. This gives the protein CASSLGTDNEKLFF. The chain couples TRBV27 to TRBJ1-4; TRBD1 matches 7 bases. The CDR3 contains 14 residues. Losses at the gene ends were 3 bases for V and 4 bases for J; bases not matched to a gene: 2. The germline gives CDR1 MNHEY, CDR2 SMNVEV (reference sequence). Together with reference TRBV27 and TRBJ1-4, the CDR3 gives the full variable domain: EAQVTQNPRYLITVTGKKLTVTCSQNMNHEYMSWYRQDPGLGLRQIYYSMNVEVTDKGDVPEGYKVSRKEKRNFPLILESPSPNQTSLYFCASSLGTDNEKLFFGSGTQLSVL.

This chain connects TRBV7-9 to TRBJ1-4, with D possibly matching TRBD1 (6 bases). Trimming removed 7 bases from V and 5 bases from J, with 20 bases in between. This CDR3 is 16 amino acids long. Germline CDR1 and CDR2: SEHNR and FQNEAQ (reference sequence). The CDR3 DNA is TGTGCCAGCACCAAACCCAGGGACACCGGGAATGAAAAACTGTTTTTT. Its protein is CASTKPRDTGNEKLFF.

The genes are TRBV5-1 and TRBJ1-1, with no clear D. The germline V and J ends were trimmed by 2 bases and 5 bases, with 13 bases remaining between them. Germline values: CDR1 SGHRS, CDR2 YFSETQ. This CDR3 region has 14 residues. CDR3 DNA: TGCGCCAGCAGCTTTTCTCAGGCCGAGACTGAAGCTTTCTTT. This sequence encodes CASSFSQAETEAFF.

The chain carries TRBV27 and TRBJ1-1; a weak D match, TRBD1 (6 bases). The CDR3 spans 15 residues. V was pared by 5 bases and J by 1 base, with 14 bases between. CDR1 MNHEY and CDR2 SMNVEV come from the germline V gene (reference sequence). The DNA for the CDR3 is TGTGCCAGCAGTCCACCTCCACAGGGGAACACTGAAGCTTTCTTT. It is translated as CASSPPPQGNTEAFF.

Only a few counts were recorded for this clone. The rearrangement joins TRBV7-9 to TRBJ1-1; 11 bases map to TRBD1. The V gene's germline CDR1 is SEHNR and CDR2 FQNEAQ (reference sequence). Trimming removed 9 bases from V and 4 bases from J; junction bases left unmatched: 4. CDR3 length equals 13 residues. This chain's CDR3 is CARSGTGGTEAFF. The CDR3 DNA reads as TGTGCCAGATCCGGGACAGGGGGCACTGAAGCTTTCTTT.

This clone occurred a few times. This CDR3 is CASSRDRDFLLYNEQFF. The DNA for the CDR3 is TGTGCCAGCAGCCGAGACCGGGACTTTCTTCTCTACAATGAGCAGTTCTTC. V and J are TRBV14 and TRBJ2-1; D may be TRBD2 (6 bases). The V and J ends lost 4 bases and 3 bases respectively, with 19 bases between them. The length of the CDR3 is 17 residues. The germline V gene has CDR1 SGHDN and CDR2 FVKESK.

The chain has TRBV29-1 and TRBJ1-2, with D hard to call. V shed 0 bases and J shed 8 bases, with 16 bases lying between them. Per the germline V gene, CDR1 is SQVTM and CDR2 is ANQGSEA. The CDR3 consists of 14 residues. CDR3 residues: CSVEDAVALRGYTF. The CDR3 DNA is TGCAGCGTTGAAGATGCAGTGGCACTGAGAGGCTACACCTTC.

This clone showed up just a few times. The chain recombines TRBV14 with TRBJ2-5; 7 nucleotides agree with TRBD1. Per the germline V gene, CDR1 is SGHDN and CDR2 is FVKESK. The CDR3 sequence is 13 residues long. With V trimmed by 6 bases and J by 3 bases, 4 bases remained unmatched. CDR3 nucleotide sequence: TGTGCCAGCAGACTCACAGGGGAAGAGACCCAGTACTTC. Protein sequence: CASRLTGEETQYF.

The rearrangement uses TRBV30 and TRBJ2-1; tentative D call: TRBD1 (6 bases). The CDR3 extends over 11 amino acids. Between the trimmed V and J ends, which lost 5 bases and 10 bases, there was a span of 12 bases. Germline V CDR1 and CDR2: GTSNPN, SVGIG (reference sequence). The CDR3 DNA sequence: TGTGCCTGGGGGGGCCCTCCAGAGCAGTTCTTC. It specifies CAWGGPPEQFF.

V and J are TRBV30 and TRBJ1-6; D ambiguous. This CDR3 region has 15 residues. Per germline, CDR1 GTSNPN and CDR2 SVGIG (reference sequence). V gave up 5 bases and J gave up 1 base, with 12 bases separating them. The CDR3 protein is CAWREGWSYNSPLHF. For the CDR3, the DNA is TGTGCCTGGCGCGAAGGGTGGTCCTATAATTCACCCCTCCACTTT.

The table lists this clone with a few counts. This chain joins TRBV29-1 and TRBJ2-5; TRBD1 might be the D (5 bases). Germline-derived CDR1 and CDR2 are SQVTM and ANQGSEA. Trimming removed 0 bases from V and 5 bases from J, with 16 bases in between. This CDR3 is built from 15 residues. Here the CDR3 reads CSVEDGEGVGETQYF. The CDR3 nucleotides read TGCAGCGTTGAAGATGGGGAAGGGGTCGGGGAGACCCAGTACTTC.

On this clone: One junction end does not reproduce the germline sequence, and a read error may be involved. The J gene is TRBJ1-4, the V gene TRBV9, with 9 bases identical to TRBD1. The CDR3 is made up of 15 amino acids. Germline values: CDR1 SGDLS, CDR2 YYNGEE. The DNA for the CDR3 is TGTGCCAGCAGCGGTGGGACAGGGTCTAAAGAAAAACTGTTTTTT. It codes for CASSGGTGSKEKLFF.

The CDR3 nucleotides read TGTGCCAGCTTCCCCGGACTAGCGGCTTGGGGCGAGCAGTACTTC. Translated, it gives CASFPGLAAWGEQYF. The chain is built from TRBV5-6 and TRBJ2-7; 10 bases map to TRBD2. This CDR3 has 15 amino acids. Germline assignment: CDR1 SGHDT and CDR2 YYEEEE. V dropped 7 bases and J dropped 6; count of bases not matched to a gene: 13.

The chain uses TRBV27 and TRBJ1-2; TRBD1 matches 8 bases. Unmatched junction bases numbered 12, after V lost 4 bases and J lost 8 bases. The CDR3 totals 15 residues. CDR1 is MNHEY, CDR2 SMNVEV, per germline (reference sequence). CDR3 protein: CASSSNMDRAKGYTF. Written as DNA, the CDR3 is TGTGCCAGCAGTTCGAATATGGACAGGGCGAAGGGCTACACCTTC.

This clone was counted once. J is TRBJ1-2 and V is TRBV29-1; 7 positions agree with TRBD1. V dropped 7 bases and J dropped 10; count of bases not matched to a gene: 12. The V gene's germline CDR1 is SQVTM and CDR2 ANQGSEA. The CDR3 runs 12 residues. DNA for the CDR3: TGCAGCGCGGATCCGACAGGGTCCGACTACACCTTC. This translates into CSADPTGSDYTF.

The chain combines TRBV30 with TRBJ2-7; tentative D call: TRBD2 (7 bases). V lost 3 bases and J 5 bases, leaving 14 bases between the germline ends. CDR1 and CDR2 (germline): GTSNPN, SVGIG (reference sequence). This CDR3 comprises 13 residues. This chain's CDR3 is CAWSYVGGDEQYF. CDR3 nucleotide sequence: TGTGCCTGGAGCTACGTAGGGGGGGACGAGCAGTACTTC.

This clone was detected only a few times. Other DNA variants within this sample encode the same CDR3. This CDR3 reads CASSQGSYEQYF. CDR3 DNA sequence: TGTGCCAGCAGCCAAGGATCCTACGAGCAGTACTTC. The chain is built from TRBV14 and TRBJ2-7; D unresolved. Germline CDR1 and CDR2: SGHDN and FVKESK. This CDR3 is 12 amino acids long. V lost 1 base and J 1 base, leaving 2 bases between the germline ends.

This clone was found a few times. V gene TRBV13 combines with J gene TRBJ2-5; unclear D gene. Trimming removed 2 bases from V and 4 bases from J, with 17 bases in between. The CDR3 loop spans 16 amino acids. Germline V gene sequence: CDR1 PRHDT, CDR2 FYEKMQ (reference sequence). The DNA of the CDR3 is TGTGCCAGCAGCTTAATGGTAGCATCGAATGGAGAGACCCAGTACTTC. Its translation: CASSLMVASNGETQYF.

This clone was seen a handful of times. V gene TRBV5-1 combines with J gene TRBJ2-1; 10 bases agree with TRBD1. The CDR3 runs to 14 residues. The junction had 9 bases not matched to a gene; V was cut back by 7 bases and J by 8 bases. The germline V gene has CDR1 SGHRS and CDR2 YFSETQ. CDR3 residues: CASHQGQGWDEQFF. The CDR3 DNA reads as TGCGCCAGCCACCAGGGACAGGGGTGGGATGAGCAGTTCTTC.

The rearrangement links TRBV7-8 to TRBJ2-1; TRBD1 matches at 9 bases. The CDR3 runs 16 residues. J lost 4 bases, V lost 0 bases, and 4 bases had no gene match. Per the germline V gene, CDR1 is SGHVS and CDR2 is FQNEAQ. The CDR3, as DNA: TGTGCCAGCAGCTTAGCGTTTGGGACAGGGTACAATGAGCAGTTCTTC. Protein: CASSLAFGTGYNEQFF.

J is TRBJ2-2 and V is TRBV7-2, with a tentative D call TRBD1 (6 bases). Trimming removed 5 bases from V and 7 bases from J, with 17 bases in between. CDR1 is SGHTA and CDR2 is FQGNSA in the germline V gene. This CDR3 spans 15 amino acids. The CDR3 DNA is TGTGCCAGCAGCCTCTACGGACAGCCGTACGGGGAGCTGTTTTTT. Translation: CASSLYGQPYGELFF.

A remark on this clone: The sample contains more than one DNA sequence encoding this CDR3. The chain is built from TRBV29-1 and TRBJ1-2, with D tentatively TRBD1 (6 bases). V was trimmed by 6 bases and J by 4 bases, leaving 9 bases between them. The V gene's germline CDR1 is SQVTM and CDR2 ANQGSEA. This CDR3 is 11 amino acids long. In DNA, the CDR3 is TGCAGCGTGGACAGTCTCTATGGCTACACCTTC. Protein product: CSVDSLYGYTF.

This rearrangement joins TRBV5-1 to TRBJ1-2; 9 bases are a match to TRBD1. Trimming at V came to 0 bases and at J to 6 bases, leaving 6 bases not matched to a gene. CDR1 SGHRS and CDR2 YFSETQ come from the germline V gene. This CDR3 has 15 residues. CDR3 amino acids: CASSLEGQGGDGYTF. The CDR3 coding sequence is TGCGCCAGCAGCTTGGAGGGACAGGGAGGCGATGGCTACACCTTC.

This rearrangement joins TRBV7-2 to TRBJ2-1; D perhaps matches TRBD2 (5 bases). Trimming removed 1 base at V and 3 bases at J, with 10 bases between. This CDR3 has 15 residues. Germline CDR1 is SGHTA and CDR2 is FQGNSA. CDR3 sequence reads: CASSLVSAVYNEQFF. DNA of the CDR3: TGTGCCAGCAGCTTAGTTAGCGCAGTCTACAATGAGCAGTTCTTC.

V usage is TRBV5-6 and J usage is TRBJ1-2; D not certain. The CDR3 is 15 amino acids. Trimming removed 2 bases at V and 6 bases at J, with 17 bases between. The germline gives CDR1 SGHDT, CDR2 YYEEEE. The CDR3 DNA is TGTGCCAGCAGCTTTGTGTCACCCTTCGTGGATGGCTACACCTTC. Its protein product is CASSFVSPFVDGYTF.